The source of this T cell receptor beta chain is a study of identical twins. Broader study findings: Conclusions were drawn cross-sectionally by statistical analysis, without following the same donors.

The germline V gene has CDR1 SEHNR and CDR2 FQNEAQ (reference sequence). The CDR3 totals 13 residues. Trimming cost V 5 bases and J 6 bases; bases outside gene matches: 4. As for this clonotype: Antigen: not known.

After template switching added a universal primer site, the resulting cDNA carried unique molecular identifiers. TCRdb itself ran the 5' RACE reads through MiXCR, one entry per CDR3 protein. The data hold a few hundred thousand distinct CDR3 sequences, with 9.6% observed a single time. These sequences were also reported in another study, on yellow fever vaccine responses in identical twins. This second study notes: In identical twins, vaccine T cell responses appeared partly shared and partly individual.

The genes are TRBV7-9 and TRBJ2-7, with 10 nucleotides matching TRBD2. Sequencing was performed on PBMCs. The clonotype comes from a woman aged 18-30 years in good health. CDR3 bases: TGTGCCAGCAGCGTCAAGCGGGAGGGCGAGCAGTACTTC. Its translation: CASSVKREGEQYF. The full variable domain, in which reference TRBV7-9 and TRBJ2-7 provide the parts outside the CDR3, is DTGVSQNPRHKITKRGQNVTFRCDPISEHNRLYWYRQTLGQGPEFLTYFQNEAQLEKSRLLSDRFSAERPKGSFSTLEIQRTEQGDSAMYLCASSVKREGEQYFGPGTRLTVT.